Below are 25 T cell receptor beta chains sequenced from a single sample in a study of TIL therapy for anti-PD-1-resistant metastatic lung cancer. This sample's time point: pre-treatment sample, taken before nivolumab and TIL therapy. Most excised metastases sampled were pleural nodules or supraclavicular lymph nodes. The immunoSEQ assay was v3. Profiling relied on immunoSEQ multiplex PCR, and the TCRdb table lists in-frame clones only, not all of them. Of about 100,000 clones listed, less than 70% are singletons. The source was tumor tissue, collected at baseline. The receptors stem from a person between 30 and 79 years old with non-small cell lung cancer.

The chain recombines TRBV21-1 with TRBJ2-5; no DNA check was done on the table's D call, TRBD2. TRBV21-1 is given as a pseudogene. CDR3 length equals 19 residues. CDR3 sequence: CASSKVWSSGRLVWETQYF. CDR3 DNA: TGTGCCAGCAGCAAAGTCTGGAGTAGCGGGAGGTTGGTGTGGGAGACCCAGTACTTC.

The chain links TRBV27 to TRBJ2-2; D call uncertain. Trimming pared 3 bases from V and 4 bases from J, leaving 9 bases between. The CDR3 is made up of 14 amino acids. Per germline, CDR1 MNHEY and CDR2 SMNVEV (reference sequence). The CDR3 DNA follows: TGTGCCAGCAGTTTCAGGTTTAGCACCGGGGAGCTGTTTTTT. Amino acid sequence: CASSFRFSTGELFF.

The chain carries TRBV30 and TRBJ1-1; D perhaps matches TRBD1 (6 bases). Trimming took off 0 bases at V and 9 bases at J, with 14 bases between the two ends. The length of the CDR3 is 13 residues. Per germline, CDR1 GTSNPN and CDR2 SVGIG (reference sequence). The DNA for the CDR3 is TGTGCCTGGAGTGTGTCCGAGGGGGAAAAAGCTTTCTTT. Encoded protein: CAWSVSEGEKAFF.

Here the CDR3 reads CASTPGTGGYNEQFF. Written as DNA, the CDR3 is TGTGCCAGCACTCCCGGGACAGGGGGCTACAATGAGCAGTTCTTC. The rearrangement uses TRBV2 and TRBJ2-1; 11 positions match TRBD1. The CDR3 covers 15 residues. Germline lookup yields CDR1 SNHLY and CDR2 FYNNEI. V trimming: 7 bases; J trimming: 3 bases; junction bases outside the gene matches: 5.

This clone was observed a handful of times. The chain uses TRBV6-2 or TRBV6-3 and TRBJ2-1; D is perhaps TRBD2 (6 bases). The CDR3 covers 14 residues. Germline assignment: CDR1 MNHEY and CDR2 SVGEGT. V was trimmed by 4 bases and J by 0 bases, leaving 7 bases between them. CDR3 amino acids: CASSLAASYNEQFF. The CDR3 DNA follows: TGTGCCAGCAGTTTAGCGGCCTCCTACAATGAGCAGTTCTTC.

This clone occurred a few times. The chain recombines TRBV7-2 with TRBJ2-2, with 7 bases aligning to TRBD2. The CDR3 consists of 17 residues. Trimming cost V 1 base and J 1 base; bases outside gene matches: 6. Per the germline V gene, CDR1 is SGHTA and CDR2 is FQGNSA. The CDR3, as DNA: TGTGCCAGCAGCTTAGATTTCGCTAGCGGGAACACCGGGGAGCTGTTTTTT. Encoded protein: CASSLDFASGNTGELFF.

In this sample, this clone turned up many times. The rearrangement links TRBV28 to TRBJ2-1, with D perhaps TRBD2 (5 bases). Per germline, CDR1 MDHEN and CDR2 SYDVKM. The V and J ends lost 6 bases and 6 bases respectively, with 18 bases between them. CDR3 length equals 15 residues. CDR3 sequence: CASSPTSGVFNEQFF. Written as DNA, the CDR3 is TGTGCCAGCAGCCCTACCAGCGGAGTATTCAATGAGCAGTTCTTC.

There are a few counts of this clone. The rearrangement uses TRBV28 and TRBJ2-7; 7 bases map to TRBD1. The J segment lost 2 bases and the V segment lost 5 bases, leaving 6 bases of the junction unmatched. Germline CDR1 MDHEN, CDR2 SYDVKM. The CDR3 has 14 residues. The CDR3 loop is CASSKTGATYEQYF. For the CDR3, the DNA is TGTGCCAGCAGTAAAACAGGGGCAACCTACGAGCAGTACTTC.

The chain recombines TRBV10-1 with TRBJ2-3; 8 bases map to TRBD2. The CDR3 spans 15 residues. Germline V gene sequence: CDR1 WNHNN, CDR2 SYGVQD (reference sequence). The trim removed 8 bases at V and 2 bases at J, leaving 9 bases unmatched. The CDR3 region is CASRSLREDTDTQYF. The CDR3 DNA follows: TGCGCCAGCCGAAGTTTGCGGGAGGACACAGATACGCAGTATTTT.

The rearrangement links TRBV4-2 to TRBJ2-3, with D possibly being TRBD2 (5 bases). Germline CDR1 reads LGHNA; CDR2 reads YNFKEQ. The CDR3 contains 14 residues. The V gene lost 4 bases and the J gene lost 6 bases, with 14 bases spanning the gap. The CDR3 here is CASSLRESDDTQYF. For the CDR3, the DNA is TGTGCCAGCAGCCTGAGGGAGTCTGATGATACGCAGTATTTT.

The chain couples TRBV28 to TRBJ2-7; D uncertain. Trimming cost V 7 bases and J 1 base, with 5 bases left between them. CDR1 is MDHEN, CDR2 SYDVKM, per germline. The CDR3 has 11 residues. In nucleotides, the CDR3 is TGTGCCAGCACTCGTTCCTACGAGCAGTACTTC. Its translation is CASTRSYEQYF. The variable domain in full, completed from reference TRBV28 and TRBJ2-7, reads DVKVTQSSRYLVKRTGEKVFLECVQDMDHENMFWYRQDPGLGLRLIYFSYDVKMKEKGDIPEGYSVSREKKERFSLILESASTNQTSMYLCASTRSYEQYFGPGTRLTVT.

The chain has TRBV5-1 and TRBJ2-7; D might be TRBD2 (6 bases). The CDR3 length is 16 residues. The V gene lost 0 bases and the J gene lost 2 bases, with 15 bases spanning the gap. The germline V gene has CDR1 SGHRS and CDR2 YFSETQ. The CDR3 DNA is TGCGCCAGCAGCTTGGCCGGGGAGGACGGAACCTACGAGCAGTACTTC. Amino acids: CASSLAGEDGTYEQYF.

The V gene is TRBV28, the J gene TRBJ1-2; D gene ambiguous. This CDR3 has 12 amino acids. Trimming stripped 1 base from V and 7 bases from J, with 7 bases between. Germline lookup yields CDR1 MDHEN and CDR2 SYDVKM. The CDR3 nucleotides read TGTGCCAGCAGTTTATTTCCCCGTGGCTACACCTTC. It codes for CASSLFPRGYTF.

The chain employs TRBV29-1 and TRBJ2-5; maybe TRBD2 (6 bases). This CDR3 spans 14 amino acids. Trimming stripped 4 bases from V and 5 bases from J, with 17 bases between. Germline V gene data show CDR1 as SQVTM and CDR2 as ANQGSEA. The CDR3 protein is CSVGGRTRGETQYF. CDR3 DNA: TGCAGCGTTGGAGGACGAACCCGGGGGGAGACCCAGTACTTC.

As concerns this clone: The germline gene is not matched at one end of the junction; a read error may be the cause. This chain joins TRBV14 and TRBJ2-1; 7 nucleotides agree with TRBD2. The CDR3 is 17 residues long. In germline, CDR1 is SGHDN, CDR2 FVKESK. DNA of the CDR3: TGTGCCCGCAGCCAGGATGGGGGGGGGAGCTCCTACAATGAGCAGTTCTTC. It encodes CARSQDGGGSSYNEQFF.

This sequence joins TRBV5-8 and TRBJ2-2; perhaps TRBD2 as D (5 bases). The CDR3 is 17 residues long. Trimming shortened V by 2 bases and J by 2 bases, and 16 bases separated the two germline ends. The germline CDR1 and CDR2 sequences are SGHTS and YDEGEE. CDR3 amino acids: CASSLVAGYPNTGELFF. In nucleotides, the CDR3 is TGTGCCAGCAGCTTAGTTGCGGGTTACCCAAACACCGGGGAGCTGTTTTTT.

The gene calls are TRBV9 and TRBJ1-6; D is perhaps TRBD1 (5 bases). The V and J ends lost 3 bases and 5 bases respectively, with 9 bases between them. This CDR3 is 14 amino acids long. CDR1 is SGDLS, CDR2 YYNGEE, per germline. The CDR3 loop reads CASSDLGHNSPLHF. CDR3 nucleotides: TGTGCCAGCAGCGACTTGGGGCATAATTCACCCCTCCACTTT.

The chain employs TRBV19 and TRBJ1-2; D unresolved. V lost 5 bases, J lost 2 bases, and 21 bases lay in between. Germline CDR1 LNHDA, CDR2 SQIVND (reference sequence). There are 17 residues in the CDR3. This CDR3 reads CASSYPGPKEGNYGYTF. CDR3 in DNA: TGTGCCAGTAGTTACCCAGGACCCAAAGAGGGAAACTATGGCTACACCTTC.

This clone was seen a few times. This chain connects TRBV6-5 to TRBJ1-5; weak D call: TRBD1 (6 bases). Germline CDR1 reads MNHEY; CDR2 reads SVGAGI. V shed 0 bases and J shed 1 base, with 7 bases lying between them. This CDR3 has 15 residues. The CDR3 here is CASSYSGQSNQPQHF. CDR3 DNA: TGTGCCAGCAGTTACTCTGGACAGAGCAATCAGCCCCAGCATTTT.

The chain uses TRBV30 and TRBJ1-2; D is undetermined. Trimming cost V 3 bases and J 8 bases, with 25 bases left between them. Germline values: CDR1 GTSNPN, CDR2 SVGIG (reference sequence). The CDR3 runs to 16 residues. CDR3 in amino acids: CAWSQPRTQAPSGYTF. The CDR3 bases are TGTGCCTGGAGCCAACCAAGGACGCAGGCTCCTAGCGGCTACACCTTC.

In this sample, this clone turned up once. CDR3 DNA sequence: TGCGCCAGCGAGGGAGGGGGCCAAAACGGTGAGCAGTTCTTC. Translated: CASEGGGQNGEQFF. This chain links TRBV5-1 with TRBJ2-1; D possibly matches TRBD1 or TRBD2 (7 bases each). Trimming took off 7 bases at V and 9 bases at J, with 20 bases between the two ends. Germline V gene lookup returns CDR1 SGHRS and CDR2 YFSETQ. The CDR3 sequence is 14 residues long.

CDR3 in amino acids: CASSAQNSGNTIYF. CDR3 in DNA: TGTGCCAGCAGTGCACAAAACTCTGGAAACACCATATATTTT. V gene TRBV6-6 combines with J gene TRBJ1-3, with D unresolved. V gave up 5 bases and J gave up 0 bases, with 8 bases separating them. CDR3 length equals 14 residues. Germline loops: CDR1 MNHNY, CDR2 SVGAGI (reference sequence).

The rearrangement uses TRBV25-1 and TRBJ2-3; D perhaps matches TRBD1 (5 bases). Germline CDR1 and CDR2: MGHDK and SYGVNS. The CDR3 is made up of 13 amino acids. V lost 3 bases, J lost 1 base, and 5 bases lay in between. The CDR3 coding sequence is TGTGCCAGCAGTGACAGGGGCACAGATACGCAGTATTTT. It codes for CASSDRGTDTQYF.

The genes are TRBV28 and TRBJ1-5; D gene ambiguous. The CDR3 sequence is 11 residues long. Germline V CDR1 and CDR2: MDHEN, SYDVKM. The germline V and J ends were trimmed by 5 bases and 6 bases, with 5 bases remaining between them. DNA of the CDR3: TGTGCCAGCAGTGACGGTCAGCCCCAGCATTTT. Its translation: CASSDGQPQHF.

The chain carries TRBV7-8 and TRBJ2-6, with 7 bases fitting TRBD1. The CDR3 contains 19 residues. Unmatched junction bases numbered 11, after V lost 3 bases and J lost 0 bases. The V gene's germline CDR1 is SGHVS and CDR2 FQNEAQ. CDR3: CASSFDRASFFSGANVLTF. The CDR3 bases are TGTGCCAGCAGCTTCGACAGGGCCTCCTTCTTCTCTGGGGCCAACGTCCTGACTTTC. The full variable domain, with the rest looked up from reference TRBV7-8 and TRBJ2-6, is GAGVSQSPRYKVAKRGQDVALRCDPISGHVSLFWYQQALGQGPEFLTYFQNEAQLDKSGLPSDRFFAERPEGSVSTLKIQRTQQEDSAVYLCASSFDRASFFSGANVLTFGAGSRLTVL.